The rows below give T cell receptor beta chains drawn from one sample of a study of blood T cell repertoires in COVID-19. Profiling relied on immunoSEQ multiplex PCR, and the TCRdb table lists in-frame clones only, not all of them. The sample lists approximately 300,000 clones, 80% to 85% occurring once. The sequencing sample was made of peripheral blood. The receptor set was obtained from an older person with COVID-19, enrolled during active disease. Each CDR3 is given with its conserved first and last residue. A D gene is named only where the DNA matches it firmly. A clone size is listed for some rows: how often the clone was seen (once, few, many), or a class if it is expanded.

V	size	D	J	CDR3	DNA
TRBV21-1	NA	NA	TRBJ2-7	CASSNGQTYSYEQYF	TGTGCCAGCAGCAACGGACAGACTTATTCCTACGAGCAGTACTTC
TRBV1	NA	NA	TRBJ1-2	CTSSLGSRCQTF	TGCACCAGCAGCCTCGGAAGCAGGTGCCAGACCTTC
TRBV7-7	NA	TRBD2	TRBJ2-1	CASSRKLAGVGSEQFF	TGTGCCAGCAGCCGTAAACTAGCGGGAGTAGGGAGTGAGCAGTTCTTC
TRBV27	NA	TRBD1	TRBJ2-1	CASSTLRDRGWFSDNEQFF	TGTGCCAGCAGTACCCTCCGGGACAGGGGGTGGTTTTCGGACAATGAGCAGTTCTTC
TRBV6-5	NA	NA	TRBJ1-5	CASGGGNQPQHF	TGTGCCTCTGGGGGCGGCAATCAGCCCCAGCATTTT
TRBV20-1	NA	NA	TRBJ1-6	CSASPGVYNSPLHF	TGCAGTGCTAGTCCCGGGGTATATAATTCACCCCTCCACTTT
TRBV6-5	NA	TRBD2	TRBJ2-3	CASRPAGGANTQYF	TGTGCCAGCCGCCCGGCGGGGGGTGCGAATACGCAGTATTTT
TRBV25-1	NA	NA	TRBJ1-1	CASSGPGVSVEAFF	TGTGCCAGCAGTGGACCCGGGGTATCAGTCGAAGCTTTCTTT
TRBV7-3	NA	NA	TRBJ1-1	CASRSAAEAFF	TGTGCCAGCAGAAGTGCGGCTGAAGCTTTCTTT
TRBV19	NA	TRBD2	TRBJ2-3	CASSILLASDTQYF	TGTGCCAGTAGTATTTTACTAGCGTCAGATACGCAGTATTTT
TRBV6-4	once	NA	TRBJ2-1	CASSGGLIYNEQFF	TGTGCCAGCAGTGGGGGACTCATTTACAATGAGCAGTTCTTC
TRBV4-1	NA	NA	TRBJ1-1	CASSHFDQGRKAFF	TGCGCCAGCAGCCACTTCGATCAGGGTCGGAAGGCTTTCTTT
TRBV9	NA	TRBD2	TRBJ2-7	CASSAGAGGLPREQYF	TGTGCCAGCAGCGCGGGGGCGGGGGGCCTCCCTCGCGAGCAGTACTTC
TRBV5-4	once	TRBD2	TRBJ2-7	CASSLDGSGGARGVEQYF	TGTGCCAGCAGCTTGGACGGTAGCGGGGGGGCACGCGGCGTCGAGCAGTACTTC
TRBV27	NA	NA	TRBJ1-4	CASSPRNRGEKLFF	TGTGCCAGCTCCCCCCGTAATCGGGGAGAAAAACTGTTTTTT
TRBV5-5	NA	NA	TRBJ2-7	CASSVTTGSEVEQYF	TGTGCCAGCAGTGTTACTACAGGGAGCGAGGTCGAGCAGTACTTC
TRBV6-5	NA	NA	TRBJ2-6	CASSYRRSGANVLTF	TGTGCCAGCAGTTATCGTCGTTCTGGGGCCAACGTCCTGACTTTC
TRBV18	NA	NA	TRBJ2-7	CASSPLSGPGVPYEQYF	TGTGCCAGCTCACCACTGAGTGGGCCGGGAGTGCCCTACGAGCAGTACTTC
TRBV5-1	NA	NA	TRBJ1-2	CASSLERDTVFVF	TGCGCCAGCAGCTTGGAACGGGATACCGTGTTCGTCTTC
TRBV19	NA	NA	TRBJ2-5	CASSIRRGPQETQYF	TGTGCCAGTAGTATCAGGAGGGGCCCACAAGAGACCCAGTACTTC
TRBV27	NA	NA	TRBJ2-4	CASSYTGILAKNIQYF	TGTGCCAGCAGTTATACAGGGATACTAGCCAAAAACATTCAGTACTTC
TRBV7-3	NA	NA	TRBJ2-1	CASSLGSSSYNEQFF	TGTGCCAGCAGCTTAGGGAGCAGCTCCTACAATGAGCAGTTCTTC
TRBV7-9	NA	TRBD1	TRBJ1-1	CASSLEGDSTEAFF	TGTGCCAGCAGCTTAGAGGGGGACAGCACTGAAGCTTTCTTT
TRBV7-2	NA	NA	TRBJ2-5	CASSPGGRGGTQYF	TGTGCCAGCAGCCCCGGGGGGCGGGGTGGGACCCAGTACTTC
TRBV28	NA	TRBD1	TRBJ1-1	CASSVHRDRGSRNTEAFF	TGTGCCAGCAGCGTGCACCGGGACAGGGGTTCAAGGAACACTGAAGCTTTCTTT
TRBV5-4	once	NA	TRBJ2-3	CASSFSVDTTDTQYF	TGTGCCAGCAGCTTTTCTGTGGACACCACAGATACGCAGTATTTT
TRBV18	once	TRBD1	TRBJ1-5	CASSLYRGNQPQHF	TGTGCCAGCTCCCTTTACAGGGGGAATCAGCCCCAGCATTTT
TRBV7-9	NA	TRBD1	TRBJ2-2	CASSPGTGDTGELFF	TGTGCCAGCAGCCCGGGAACAGGGGACACCGGGGAGCTGTTTTTT